The 2 T cell receptor beta chains presented below share a single source sample, sequenced in a study of cytomegalovirus exposure and HLA in healthy donors. PCR amplification relied on 60 Vbeta primers (plus 13 Jbeta primers). Assay used: immunoSEQ multiplex PCR; TCRdb lists only in-frame clones, some missing. This sample's clone table lists roughly 77,000 clones. Sequenced sample: PBMCs. The receptors shown here come from a man aged 25-45 years in good health and CMV-seronegative.

The chain has TRBV7-9 and TRBJ2-2; TRBD2 is a possible D gene (6 bases). This CDR3 comprises 14 residues. Trimming cost V 6 bases and J 0 bases, with 8 bases left between them. Germline V gene sequence: CDR1 SEHNR, CDR2 FQNEAQ (reference sequence). CDR3 sequence (DNA): TGTGCCAGCAGGGGACTGACGAACACCGGGGAGCTGTTTTTT. It is translated as CASRGLTNTGELFF.

The chain combines TRBV15 with TRBJ2-5, with a tentative D call TRBD1 (6 bases). The germline V gene encodes CDR1 LNHNV and CDR2 YYDKDF (reference sequence). This CDR3 is built from 16 residues. The V end lost 0 bases, the J end lost 4 bases, and 15 bases lay between the germline ends. The CDR3 sequence: CATSRDRDTPLETQYF. For the CDR3, the DNA is TGTGCCACCAGCAGAGATCGGGACACCCCCCTAGAGACCCAGTACTTC.